These T cell receptor beta chains were read from a single sample in a study of blood T cells in healthy people across ages. One entry per CDR3 protein results from TCRdb running MiXCR on the 5' RACE reads. The sample lists about 930,000 distinct CDR3 sequences, almost 30% seen once, with roughly 10% in the top ten. A further study also used this sample, focusing on T cells of mothers and their children.

Sequencing used blood. The receptors stem from a woman aged 40 to 55 in good health. Each CDR3 is given without its conserved first and last residue. Fields, in order: J gene, V gene, CDR3 protein.

TRBJ2-7 TRBV28 ASSLSEGGQY
TRBJ2-5 TRBV20-1 SARDFLSYNEQY
TRBJ2-3 TRBV6-5 ASSYLTGGTDTQY
TRBJ2-4 TRBV3-1 ASSLLRGFGEQY
TRBJ2-2 TRBV20-1 SAPDGGPGELF
TRBJ1-1 TRBV5-1 ASSPWGGNTEAF
TRBJ2-1 TRBV7-2 ASSSRVAALYNEQF
TRBJ1-1 TRBV29-1 SVVRSYTEAF
TRBJ2-3 TRBV7-9 ASSFGGDYRVRVTDTQY
TRBJ1-5 TRBV20-1 SAREVASNQPQH
TRBJ2-7 TRBV7-2 ASSLFTGDYEQY
NA TRBV18 ASSLTQGAHEQY
TRBJ2-7 TRBV28 ASKPGLAGLEQY
TRBJ2-5 TRBV7-2 ASSFLRAREETQY
TRBJ2-3 TRBV18 ASSVRAGGGTDTQY
TRBJ2-1 TRBV6-2/TRBV6-3 ASSYMDSTYNEQF
TRBJ1-6 TRBV4-1 ASSQDLRYSPLH
TRBJ1-1 TRBV12-3/TRBV12-4 ASSLSRAGTEISTEAF
TRBJ1-1 TRBV6-6 ASSYGRGEAF
TRBJ2-3 TRBV5-1 ASSGTGWEDTQY
TRBJ1-5 TRBV20-1 SAPPSRNQPQH
TRBJ2-6 TRBV6-6 ASSADSYTSGANVLT
TRBJ1-1 TRBV12-3/TRBV12-4 ASSEWGDTEAF
TRBJ2-1 TRBV6-6 ASGPGQGVGGNEQF
TRBJ2-7 TRBV19 ASSRLLTSGGPAY
TRBJ2-5 TRBV20-1 SARDGSSNKETQY